Listed below are T cell receptor beta chains from one sample, sequenced in a study of blood T cell repertoires in COVID-19. Repertoires were generated with immunoSEQ multiplex PCR, while TCRdb's copy carries only in-frame clones and drops some. Among about 67,000 clones listed, 70% to 90% were seen once. The sequencing sample was made of peripheral blood. The receptor set was obtained from a woman at least 80 years old with acute or convalescent COVID-19. Both conserved end residues are part of each CDR3. Fields, in order: CDR3 protein, J gene, V gene.

CDR3aa: CASVGRLAGTQYF
j_gene: TRBJ2-3
v_gene: TRBV12-3/TRBV12-4

CDR3aa: CASGLSGTAYEQYF
j_gene: TRBJ2-7
v_gene: TRBV6-5

CDR3aa: CASSRQESYGYTF
j_gene: TRBJ1-2
v_gene: TRBV2

CDR3aa: CSVRRRNTEAFF
j_gene: TRBJ1-1
v_gene: TRBV29-1

CDR3aa: CASRIRQGAYNEQFF
j_gene: TRBJ2-1
v_gene: TRBV6-5

CDR3aa: CASSLSGRANEQFF
j_gene: TRBJ2-1
v_gene: TRBV7-3

CDR3aa: CATSGRNYGYTF
j_gene: TRBJ1-2
v_gene: TRBV15

CDR3aa: CASSQDLWGLVTEAFF
j_gene: TRBJ1-1
v_gene: TRBV14

CDR3aa: CASSTSGTAGAQYF
j_gene: TRBJ2-7
v_gene: TRBV28

CDR3aa: CASSLQGVDYGYTF
j_gene: TRBJ1-2
v_gene: TRBV5-4

CDR3aa: CASSLAAQRGGKNEQFF
j_gene: TRBJ2-1
v_gene: TRBV5-6

CDR3aa: CASRKEMGRLRGGAKNIQYF
j_gene: TRBJ2-4
v_gene: TRBV27

CDR3aa: CASSVLRENTEAFF
j_gene: TRBJ1-1
v_gene: TRBV18